The sequence of this TCR beta chain was determined in a study of T cell responses to AZD1222 COVID-19 vaccine. Looking at the study overall: Both about-4-week and about-12-week second-dose recipients were combined.

V lost 5 bases, J lost 1 base, and 6 bases stayed unmatched. The CDR3 has 15 amino acids. In germline, CDR1 is SGHAT, CDR2 FQNNGV. This clone occurred once. Measured with immunoSEQ multiplex PCR; TCRdb has only the in-frame clones, and not every one. This table has approximately 50,000 clones, 65% to 80% appearing once. The TCR was taken from an adult in good health. This chain links TRBV11-2 with TRBJ1-1; 8 bases align to TRBD1. The sample was peripheral blood, taken on day 0 of AZD1222 vaccination. CDR3: CASSARGTGNTEAFF. CDR3 sequence (DNA): TGTGCCAGCAGCGCGCGCGGGACAGGGAACACTGAAGCTTTCTTT.